Listed below are T cell receptor beta chains from one sample, sequenced in a study of blood T cell repertoires in COVID-19. Sequencing was performed with immunoSEQ multiplex PCR; in TCRdb, only in-frame clones are kept and a portion is missing. The table has 50,000 to 65,000 clones, around 83% seen once; the top ten hold less than 20%. Sample: peripheral blood. All receptors come from a human donor in a cohort sampled during active COVID-19. CDR3s include the opening cysteine and the closing phenylalanine or tryptophan. The D gene is left open where the match is weak. A clone size is listed for some rows: how often the clone was seen (once, few, many), or a class if it is expanded.

>TRBV30|TRBJ1-5|-|-
CAWSTNRGNQPQHF
TGTGCCTGGAGTACCAACCGGGGCAATCAGCCCCAGCATTTT
>TRBV28|TRBJ2-3|-|-
CASSLGRDTQYF
TGTGCCAGCAGTTTAGGGCGCGATACGCAGTATTTT
>TRBV29-1|TRBJ1-2|-|-
CSVATDERGYTF
TGCAGCGTCGCGACAGACGAAAGGGGCTACACCTTC
>TRBV7-8|TRBJ2-3|-|-
CASSLVFGGGNTQYF
TGTGCCAGCAGCTTAGTATTCGGGGGTGGGAATACGCAGTATTTT
>TRBV5-6|TRBJ2-1|TRBD2|-
CASSRERRVAGGNEQFF
TGTGCCAGCAGCCGAGAGCGTCGGGTAGCGGGAGGTAATGAGCAGTTCTTC
>TRBV2|TRBJ2-5|-|-
CASSQQGFPQETQYF
TGTGCCAGCAGCCAACAGGGTTTTCCGCAAGAGACCCAGTACTTC
>TRBV6-4|TRBJ1-2|-|few
CASSDSGVGYTF
TGTGCCAGCAGTGACTCAGGGGTTGGCTACACCTTC
>TRBV7-9|TRBJ1-6|-|-
CASSLETRAPGSPLHF
TGTGCCAGCAGCTTAGAGACGCGGGCCCCGGGCTCACCCCTCCACTTT
>TRBV10-3|TRBJ2-5|TRBD2|-
CAISDWTSGETQYF
TGTGCCATCAGTGATTGGACTAGCGGGGAGACCCAGTACTTC
>TRBV6-1|TRBJ1-2|TRBD1|few
CASSERLRAGGMSGYTF
TGTGCCAGCAGTGAACGCTTACGAGCAGGGGGCATGTCCGGCTACACCTTC
>TRBV19|TRBJ1-5|-|-
CASNFFGQGGNQPQHF
TGTGCCAGTAACTTCTTCGGCCAGGGTGGCAATCAGCCCCAGCATTTT
>TRBV2|TRBJ1-4|-|-
CASSEGGGREKLFF
TGTGCCAGCAGTGAAGGAGGGGGTCGGGAAAAACTGTTTTTT
>TRBV20-1|TRBJ2-5|-|-
CSASLGGTGPETQYF
TGCAGTGCTAGTCTCGGGGGAACGGGCCCGGAGACCCAGTACTTC
>TRBV7-8|TRBJ2-2|-|-
CASSPSRLRVGELFF
TGTGCCAGCAGCCCGAGTCGGTTGCGGGTCGGGGAGCTGTTTTTT
>TRBV7-9|TRBJ1-2|-|once
CASSPVGVLALYGYTF
TGTGCCAGCAGCCCCGTCGGGGTGTTGGCCCTCTATGGCTACACCTTC
>TRBV18|TRBJ2-1|-|-
CASALRGGEQFF
TGTGCCAGCGCCTTGAGGGGGGGTGAGCAGTTCTTC
>TRBV7-5|TRBJ1-5|-|once
CVRSLVQTSNQPQHF
TGTGTCAGAAGCTTAGTACAGACCAGCAATCAGCCCCAGCATTTT
>TRBV18|TRBJ2-2|TRBD1|-
CASSPGTATGELFF
TGTGCCAGCTCACCGGGGACAGCGACCGGGGAGCTGTTTTTT
>TRBV18|TRBJ2-5|TRBD2|once
CASSRLAGGEETQYF
TGTGCCAGCTCCCGACTAGCGGGAGGGGAAGAGACCCAGTACTTC
>TRBV7-2|TRBJ2-5|TRBD1|once
CATQGGQGAGETQYF
TGTGCCACCCAGGGGGGACAGGGGGCGGGGGAGACCCAGTACTTC
>TRBV12-5|TRBJ2-3|-|-
CASQGTITDTQYF
TGTGCTAGTCAGGGGACTATCACAGATACGCAGTATTTT
>TRBV5-1|TRBJ2-2|-|-
CATMTANTGELFF
TGCGCCACTATGACAGCGAACACCGGGGAGCTGTTTTTT
>TRBV12-3/TRBV12-4|TRBJ1-4|-|-
CASKLGVEEKLFF
TGTGCCAGCAAATTAGGGGTGGAGGAAAAACTGTTTTTT
>TRBV7-8|TRBJ2-3|TRBD2|-
CASSLERLAGADTQYF
TGTGCCAGCAGCTTAGAGAGACTAGCTGGGGCAGATACGCAGTATTTT